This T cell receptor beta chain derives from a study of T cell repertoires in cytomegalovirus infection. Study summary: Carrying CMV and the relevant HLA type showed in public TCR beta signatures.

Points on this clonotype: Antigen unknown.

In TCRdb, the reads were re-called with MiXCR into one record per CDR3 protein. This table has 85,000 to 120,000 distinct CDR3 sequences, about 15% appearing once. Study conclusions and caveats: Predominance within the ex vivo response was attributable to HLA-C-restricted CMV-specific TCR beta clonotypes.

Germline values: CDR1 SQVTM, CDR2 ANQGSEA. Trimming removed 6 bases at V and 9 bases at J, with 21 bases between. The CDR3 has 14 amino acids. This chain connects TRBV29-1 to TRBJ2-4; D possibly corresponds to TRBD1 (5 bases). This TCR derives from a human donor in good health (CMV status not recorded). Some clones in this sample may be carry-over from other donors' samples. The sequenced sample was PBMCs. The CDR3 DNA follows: TGCAGCGTCCAACGATCCCAGGGTGTGGGCATTCAGTACTTC. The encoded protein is CSVQRSQGVGIQYF. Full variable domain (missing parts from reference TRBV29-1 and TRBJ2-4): SAVISQKPSRDICQRGTSLTIQCQVDSQVTMMFWYRQQPGQSLTLIATANQGSEATYESGFVIDKFPISRPNLTFSTLTVSNMSPEDSSIYLCSVQRSQGVGIQYFGAGTRLSVL.